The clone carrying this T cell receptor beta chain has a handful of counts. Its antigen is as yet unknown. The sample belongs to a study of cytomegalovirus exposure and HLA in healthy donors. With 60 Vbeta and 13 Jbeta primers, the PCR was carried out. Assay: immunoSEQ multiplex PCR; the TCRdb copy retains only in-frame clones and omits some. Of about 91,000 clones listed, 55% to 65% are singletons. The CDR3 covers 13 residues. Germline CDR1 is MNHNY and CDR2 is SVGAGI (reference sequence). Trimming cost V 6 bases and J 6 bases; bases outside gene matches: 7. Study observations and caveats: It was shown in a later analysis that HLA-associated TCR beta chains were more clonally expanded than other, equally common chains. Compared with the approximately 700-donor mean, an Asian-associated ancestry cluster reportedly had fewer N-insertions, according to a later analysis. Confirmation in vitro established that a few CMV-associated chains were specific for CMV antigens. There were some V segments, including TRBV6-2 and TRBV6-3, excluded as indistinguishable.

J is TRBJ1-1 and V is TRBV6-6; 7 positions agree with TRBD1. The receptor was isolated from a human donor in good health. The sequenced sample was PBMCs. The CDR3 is CASRLDRRSEAFF. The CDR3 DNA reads TGTGCCAGCAGACTGGACAGGCGATCTGAAGCTTTCTTT.